Below, 19 T cell receptor beta chains from the same sample are listed, as sequenced in a study of cytomegalovirus exposure and HLA in healthy donors. The PCR ran on 60 Vbeta and 13 Jbeta primers. This table comes from immunoSEQ multiplex PCR, and its TCRdb copy is limited to in-frame clones, with some not included. This table lists under 200,000 clones. The sequenced sample was PBMCs. The receptor set was obtained from a woman aged 18-29 years in good health and CMV-seropositive.

This chain uses TRBV27 with TRBJ2-4, with TRBD1 matching 9 bases. Germline V gene lookup returns CDR1 MNHEY and CDR2 SMNVEV (reference sequence). Germline trimming cut 3 bases from V and 5 bases from J; bases unmatched to any gene: 2. The CDR3 has 14 residues. The CDR3 is CASSLRTGENIQYF. DNA of the CDR3: TGTGCCAGCAGTTTGCGGACAGGGGAAAACATTCAGTACTTC.

The genes are TRBV21-1 and TRBJ1-5; TRBD1, the D gene given by the table, was not confirmed from the DNA. TRBV21-1 has pseudogene status. The CDR3 spans 14 residues. CDR3: CASRRPGTNQPQHF. In nucleotides, the CDR3 is TGTGCCAGCAGAAGACCCGGGACAAATCAGCCCCAGCATTTT.

The chain uses TRBV18 and TRBJ2-7; 10 positions match TRBD2. The germline gives CDR1 KGHSH, CDR2 LQKENI. Germline trimming cut 4 bases from V and 5 bases from J; bases unmatched to any gene: 11. This CDR3 is 16 amino acids long. The CDR3 sequence: CASSRQPSSGSDEQYF. DNA for the CDR3: TGTGCCAGCTCACGCCAACCGTCTAGCGGGAGCGACGAGCAGTACTTC.

The chain is built from TRBV19 and TRBJ2-5; 12 bases are shared with TRBD2. This CDR3 is 17 amino acids long. The V gene's germline CDR1 is LNHDA and CDR2 SQIVND (reference sequence). V was pared by 4 bases and J by 0 bases, with 6 bases of the junction left unmatched. The CDR3 nucleotides are TGTGCCAGTAGTAAACTAGCGGGGGGAAATTACCAAGAGACCCAGTACTTC. This sequence encodes CASSKLAGGNYQETQYF.

This chain connects TRBV11-2 to TRBJ1-5, with 11 bases lining up with TRBD1. This CDR3 region has 14 residues. Germline CDR1 is SGHAT and CDR2 is FQNNGV. Germline trimming cut 4 bases from V and 7 bases from J; bases unmatched to any gene: 3. The CDR3 loop is CASSSGTGGQPQHF. CDR3 DNA: TGTGCCAGCAGCTCGGGGACAGGGGGACAGCCCCAGCATTTT.

The chain combines TRBV18 with TRBJ2-3, with 7 bases that match TRBD2. V gave up 6 bases and J gave up 0 bases; unmatched junction bases: 6. The CDR3 is 15 residues long. In germline, CDR1 is KGHSH, CDR2 LQKENI. CDR3 protein: CASSYIAGSTDTQYF. The CDR3 DNA reads TGTGCCAGCTCGTATATAGCGGGCAGCACAGATACGCAGTATTTT.

CDR3 region: CASSEKPGQGNEKLFF. CDR3 DNA sequence: TGTGCCAGCAGCGAAAAGCCGGGACAGGGGAATGAAAAACTGTTTTTT. The V and J genes are TRBV7-6 and TRBJ1-4; 10 bases are a match to TRBD1. Trimming cost V 5 bases and J 5 bases; bases outside gene matches: 8. CDR1 and CDR2 (germline): SGHVS, FNYEAQ. CDR3 length equals 16 residues.

The J gene is TRBJ1-5, the V gene TRBV10-2, with TRBD1 matching 8 bases. The CDR3 extends over 15 amino acids. Germline lookup yields CDR1 WSHSY and CDR2 SAAADI. J gave up 5 bases and V 2 bases, and 5 bases lay outside the gene matches. The CDR3 nucleotides read TGCGCCAGCAGTGAGCGTCAGGGGGCCGATCAGCCCCAGCATTTT. Translation gives CASSERQGADQPQHF.

CDR3 coding DNA: TGTGCCAGCAGCCAAAGGGGCGGGGGTTTGAGCAATCAGCCCCAGCATTTT. Its protein product is CASSQRGGGLSNQPQHF. The rearrangement uses TRBV4-2 and TRBJ1-5, with TRBD1 as a possible D gene (5 bases). The germline CDR1 and CDR2 sequences are LGHNA and YNFKEQ. Trimming left V 2 bases short and J 1 base short, with 15 bases between. This CDR3 spans 17 amino acids.

The chain has TRBV28 and TRBJ2-7; tentatively, D is TRBD1 (6 bases). The CDR3 is 15 amino acids. The germline V and J ends were trimmed by 4 bases and 4 bases, with 17 bases remaining between them. CDR1 MDHEN and CDR2 SYDVKM come from the germline V gene. The CDR3 DNA reads as TGTGCCAGCAGTTCCGGGCAGGGGCCAGGTTACGAGCAGTACTTC. Amino acid sequence: CASSSGQGPGYEQYF.

The chain couples TRBV7-6 to TRBJ2-2; TRBD1 might be the D (5 bases). The CDR3 is 16 residues long. Looked up from germline, CDR1 is SGHVS and CDR2 is FNYEAQ. The germline V and J ends were trimmed by 8 bases and 1 base, with 17 bases remaining between them. DNA for the CDR3: TGTGCCAGCGCCAAGGTGGGGCCAATGAACACCGGGGAGCTGTTTTTT. Its translation is CASAKVGPMNTGELFF.

The chain combines TRBV7-6 with TRBJ1-1; TRBD1 matches 9 bases. The V and J ends lost 1 base and 2 bases, in that order; junction bases with no gene match: 5. Germline CDR1 reads SGHVS; CDR2 reads FNYEAQ. The CDR3 is 16 amino acids. CDR3 region: CASSLDGQGSNTEAFF. As DNA, the CDR3 is TGTGCCAGCAGCTTAGACGGACAGGGGTCAAACACTGAAGCTTTCTTT.

The chain employs TRBV18 and TRBJ1-5; 9 nucleotides line up with TRBD1. The CDR3 loop spans 15 amino acids. The J segment lost 5 bases and the V segment lost 3 bases, leaving 5 bases of the junction unmatched. Per germline, CDR1 KGHSH and CDR2 LQKENI. Here the CDR3 reads CASSPRDRVDQPQHF. The DNA for the CDR3 is TGTGCCAGCTCACCCCGGGACAGGGTGGATCAGCCCCAGCATTTT. The full variable domain, completed using reference TRBV18 and TRBJ1-5, is NAGVMQNPRHLVRRRGQEARLRCSPMKGHSHVYWYRQLPEEGLKFMVYLQKENIIDESGMPKERFSAEFPKEGPSILRIQQVVRGDSAAYFCASSPRDRVDQPQHFGDGTRLSIL.

V usage is TRBV2 and J usage is TRBJ1-1, with 7 bases identical to TRBD1. V shed 6 bases and J 4 bases; nucleotides not matched to a gene: 11. The CDR3 totals 15 residues. Germline loops: CDR1 SNHLY, CDR2 FYNNEI. The CDR3 DNA is TGTGCCAGCAGCAGGGGGAAAGGGGTCGGCACTGAAGCTTTCTTT. Its protein product is CASSRGKGVGTEAFF.

This chain connects TRBV2 to TRBJ2-3; 11 nucleotides line up with TRBD2. The CDR3 spans 16 residues. Trimming cost V 1 base and J 7 bases; bases outside gene matches: 7. Germline V CDR1 and CDR2: SNHLY, FYNNEI. CDR3 nucleotides: TGTGCCAGCAGTGAAGTCCCTAGCGGGGGGCTTCATACGCAGTATTTT. Translating it yields CASSEVPSGGLHTQYF.

V and J are TRBV6-5 and TRBJ1-2; D possibly corresponds to TRBD1 (5 bases). V lost 6 bases to trimming and J lost 2 bases, with 10 bases between them. This CDR3 contains 13 residues. Germline V gene sequence: CDR1 MNHEY, CDR2 SVGAGI. Here the CDR3 DNA reads TGTGCCAGCAGCCGGGGGGAGAACTATGGCTACACCTTC. This translates into CASSRGENYGYTF.

This rearrangement joins TRBV7-9 to TRBJ1-1; no definite D call. The germline gives CDR1 SEHNR, CDR2 FQNEAQ (reference sequence). Trimming cost V 4 bases and J 1 base, with 7 bases left between them. The CDR3 runs 13 residues. The CDR3 DNA follows: TGTGCCAGCAGCTCCTATCGGAACACTGAAGCTTTCTTT. Its translation: CASSSYRNTEAFF.

J is TRBJ2-7 and V is TRBV7-2; TRBD2 might be the D (6 bases). The germline CDR1 and CDR2 sequences are SGHTA and FQGNSA. The CDR3 sequence is 15 residues long. V lost 1 base and J 5 bases, leaving 15 bases between the germline ends. The CDR3 region is CASSLVFTSFHEQYF. CDR3 coding DNA: TGTGCCAGCAGCTTAGTTTTCACTAGCTTCCACGAGCAGTACTTC.

The CDR3 loop reads CASSPTSGGASETQYF. CDR3 DNA: TGTGCCAGCAGCCCCACCAGCGGGGGGGCCTCGGAGACCCAGTACTTC. The chain employs TRBV7-2 and TRBJ2-5, with 10 bases identical to TRBD2. The CDR3 loop spans 16 amino acids. Unmatched junction bases numbered 11, after V lost 5 bases and J lost 5 bases. CDR1 is SGHTA, CDR2 FQGNSA, per germline.